What follows describes a single TCR beta chain. The entry originates in a study of T cells in Graves' hyperthyroidism and ophthalmopathy. The trim removed 1 base at V and 6 bases at J, leaving 2 bases unmatched. The CDR3 has 15 amino acids. Germline values: CDR1 MDHEN, CDR2 SYDVKM. It was RNA transcripts that yielded the amplified TCR beta CDR3 regions. The TCR CDR3 first-round RT-PCR relied on the HTBI primer set. TCRdb reprocessed the multiplex PCR reads via MiXCR and lists one record per CDR3 protein. The sample has around 520,000 distinct CDR3 sequences; about 15% are singletons. The rearrangement links TRBV28 to TRBJ2-1; 11 bases align to TRBD2. The sequenced sample was blood. The sequence was collected from a woman between 40 and 55 years old with Graves' hyperthyroidism. The chain's CDR3 is CASSLSTSGINEQFF. The CDR3 DNA reads TGTGCCAGCAGTTTATCGACTAGCGGGATCAATGAGCAGTTCTTC. The whole variable domain, remainder taken from reference TRBV28 and TRBJ2-1, is DVKVTQSSRYLVKRTGEKVFLECVQDMDHENMFWYRQDPGLGLRLIYFSYDVKMKEKGDIPEGYSVSREKKERFSLILESASTNQTSMYLCASSLSTSGINEQFFGPGTRLTVL.